Below, one T cell receptor (beta chain) is given with its context. Its antigen specificity is not known. Base-call qualities are not available, and no considerably larger clone is one nucleotide away. The library was made by PCR. DNA from cultured CD4+ T cells was subjected to TCR sequencing with the Oncomine TCR Beta short-read assay at the Johns Hopkins FTIC core. The QIAamp micro DNA kit was used to extract genomic DNA from the cultured CD4+ T cells. The Oncomine TCR Beta libraries from cultured CD4+ T cells were pooled using unique dual indexes and then sequenced on an Illumina iSeq 100. For the original study's pipeline: Non-productive sequences were filtered out, and CDR3s that did not start with C, did not end with F or W, or were shorter than 7 amino acids were discarded. Antigen-specific clonotypes were identified with the MANAFEST web application by comparing peptide-stimulated wells with reference and other culture wells. Positive clones required FDR below 0.05, an odds ratio above 5, and productive frequency above 0.1% in at least two of three replicate wells. A clonotype was classed as cross-reactive if the clonotype showed significant expansion both in SARS-CoV-2 spike wells and in at least one common cold coronavirus spike condition. Using R version 3.6.1, CDR3 homology was evaluated through Levenshtein distances (stringdist) along with unrooted phylogenetic trees (ape). TCRdb took the public reads, trimmed them with fastp at Q25, ran MiXCR for clone calling and kept in-frame beta chains. CDR3 protein duplicates are merged, each entry listing the most common genes and DNA. TCRdb's processing, not the study's, gives the V and J calls here. This sample holds roughly 13,000 distinct CDR3 sequences; roughly 60% were observed only once. The ten largest clones represent approximately 10% of the sample.

This entry is derived from a study of vaccination and CD4 T cells after COVID-19 (dated by TCRdb to 2022 to 2024). Background for the entire study: Convalescent patients had a positive SARS-CoV-2 result on nasal swab PCR, and of these patients, several had mild disease and one had severe disease. Six males and four females were included in the convalescent cohort, with two Hispanic individuals, seven Caucasians, two Asians and one multiracial person represented. Each participant got two doses of either the Pfizer-BioNTech BNT162b2 vaccine (n=8) or the Moderna mRNA-1273 vaccine (n=2). Post-COVID blood samples were collected from convalescent patients a median of around 100 days after diagnosis, with a range of roughly 30 to 161 days. The time from the second vaccine dose to post-vaccine blood sampling had a median of roughly 72 days and ranged from about 12 to 241 days. The cultures were stimulated with overlapping spike peptide pools from SARS-CoV-2 and from the common cold coronaviruses HCoV-NL63, HCoV-OC43 and HCoV-229E. In control cultures, a CEFX viral epitope pool was used as positive control, an HIV-1 Nef peptide pool was used as negative control, or no peptide was added. In 10 COVID-19 convalescent patients and 4 infection-naive healthy vaccine recipients, the spike-specific CD4+ TCR repertoire before mRNA vaccination was compared with the repertoire after mRNA vaccination. On the study overall, not on this receptor specifically: The median count of SARS-CoV-2-reactive clonotypes went up from under 25 after infection to around 38 after vaccination, although the change was not significant. The study included relatively few convalescent patients and did not analyze early timepoints after natural infection. In convalescent patients, nearly all vaccine-specific clones (304 of 307) were found to be mono-reactive for SARS-CoV-2 spike rather than cross-reactive with common cold coronaviruses. Among convalescent patients, a median about 86% of the SARS-CoV-2-reactive clones seen after vaccination appeared only after vaccination, which suggests priming specific to the vaccine.

From the cysteine through the phenylalanine, the CDR3 covers 11 amino acids. The entry retains the CDR3 DNA only, 33 bases that are in frame from base 1. According to the germline V gene (reference sequence), CDR1 reads GTSNPN and CDR2 reads SVGIG. Trimming costs V 1 base and J 8 bases, and their ends lie 8 bases apart. The treatment or condition label, as the study defines it: approximately nine-day PBMC culture with coronavirus spike peptide pools or control peptides (ViraFEST assay). The ViraFEST assay was used in the study, in which antigen-specific T cells were expanded with peptide pools and expanded clonotypes were subsequently identified by TCR sequencing. The convalescent patients' positive SARS-CoV-2 PCR tests were from March to December 2020, which was before the Alpha, Beta and Delta variants emerged in the United States. Each well held roughly 2 million PBMCs cultured in IMDM containing approximately 5% human AB serum and around 9.2 IU/ml IL-2, with 9 to 10 ug/ml peptide pools added. Half of the culture medium was replaced with fresh IL-2-containing medium on days 3 and 7. CD4+ T cells were isolated after less than twelve days of culture through negative selection using the EasySep CD4+ T cell isolation kit. Ficoll-Paque Plus gradient centrifugation was used to isolate PBMCs from whole blood, and the isolated PBMCs were then either used fresh or cryopreserved at -140C. In general, triplicate wells were set up for every culture condition.

The clonotype was recovered from a human donor who had recovered from COVID-19. The chain is made from TRBV30 and TRBJ1-2; there is no confident call for the D gene. Sequenced material: CD4+ T cells from blood, cultured in vitro. The bases read TGTGCCTGGAGTGGTTTGATAGGCTACACCTTC. This translates into CAWSGLIGYTF.